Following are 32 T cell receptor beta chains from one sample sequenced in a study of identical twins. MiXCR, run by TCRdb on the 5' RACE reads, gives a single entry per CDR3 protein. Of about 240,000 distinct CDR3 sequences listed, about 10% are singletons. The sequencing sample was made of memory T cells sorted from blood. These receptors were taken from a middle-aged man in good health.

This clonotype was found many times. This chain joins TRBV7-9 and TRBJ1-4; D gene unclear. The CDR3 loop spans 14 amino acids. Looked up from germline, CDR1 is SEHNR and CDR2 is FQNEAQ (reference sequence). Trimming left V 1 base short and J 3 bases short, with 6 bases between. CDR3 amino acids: CASSLGLANEKLFF. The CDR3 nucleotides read TGTGCCAGCAGCTTAGGGCTGGCTAATGAAAAACTGTTTTTT.

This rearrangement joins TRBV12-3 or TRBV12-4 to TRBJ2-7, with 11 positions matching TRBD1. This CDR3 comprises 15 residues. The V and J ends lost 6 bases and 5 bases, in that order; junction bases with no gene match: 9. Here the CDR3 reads CASSSWTGGYDEQYF. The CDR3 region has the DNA TGTGCCAGCAGCTCCTGGACAGGGGGCTACGACGAGCAGTACTTC.

The CDR3 DNA reads TGCAGTGCTACCGGGACAACCAATCCAACGGTGTTCTTC. Translated: CSATGTTNPTVFF. The J gene is TRBJ2-1, the V gene TRBV20-1; a weak D match, TRBD1 (6 bases). This CDR3 spans 13 amino acids. Trimming removed 4 bases at V and 15 bases at J, with 22 bases between. Germline CDR1 reads DFQATT; CDR2 reads SNEGSKA (reference sequence).

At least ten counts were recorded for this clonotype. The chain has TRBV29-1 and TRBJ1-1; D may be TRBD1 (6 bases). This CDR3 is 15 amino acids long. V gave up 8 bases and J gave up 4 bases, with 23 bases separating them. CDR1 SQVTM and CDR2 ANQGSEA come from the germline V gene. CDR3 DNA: TGCAGCATAACCGAGGGCCTAACAGGGAGCACTGAAGCTTTCTTT. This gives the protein CSITEGLTGSTEAFF.

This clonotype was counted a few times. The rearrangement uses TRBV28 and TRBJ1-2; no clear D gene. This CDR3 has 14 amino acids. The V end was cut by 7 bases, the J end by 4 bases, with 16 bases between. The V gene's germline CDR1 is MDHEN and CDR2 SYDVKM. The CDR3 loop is CASKTSLDSYGYTF. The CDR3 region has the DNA TGTGCCAGCAAGACATCCCTCGATAGCTATGGCTACACCTTC.

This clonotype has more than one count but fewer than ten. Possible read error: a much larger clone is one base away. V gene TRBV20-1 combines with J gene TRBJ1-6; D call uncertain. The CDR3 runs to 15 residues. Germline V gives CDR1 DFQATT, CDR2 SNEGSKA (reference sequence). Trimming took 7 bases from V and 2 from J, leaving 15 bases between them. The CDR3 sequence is CSVGRLGPYNSPLHF. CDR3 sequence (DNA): TGCAGTGTTGGACGTTTAGGCCCCTATAATTCACCCCTCCACTTT.

CDR3 DNA: TGTGCCAGCAGCTCACAGCCTCAAGAGACCCAGTACTTC. The encoded protein is CASSSQPQETQYF. The V gene is TRBV7-6, the J gene TRBJ2-5, with unresolved D. With 4 bases removed from V and 2 bases from J, the gap between germline ends came to 8 bases. The CDR3 spans 13 residues. CDR1 and CDR2 from the germline V gene are SGHVS and FNYEAQ.

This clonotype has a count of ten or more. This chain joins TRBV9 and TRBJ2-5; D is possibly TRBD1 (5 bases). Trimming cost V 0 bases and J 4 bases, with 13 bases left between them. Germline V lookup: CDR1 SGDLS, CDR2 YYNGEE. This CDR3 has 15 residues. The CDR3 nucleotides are TGTGCCAGCAGCGTAGGGACAACCAGTCGAGAGACCCAGTACTTC. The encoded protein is CASSVGTTSRETQYF.

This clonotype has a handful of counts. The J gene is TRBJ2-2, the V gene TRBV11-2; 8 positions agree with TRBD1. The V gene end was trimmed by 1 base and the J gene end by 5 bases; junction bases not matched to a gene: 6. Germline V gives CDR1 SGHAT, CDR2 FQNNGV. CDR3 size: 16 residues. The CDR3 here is CASSLGAGGATGELFF. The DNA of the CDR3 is TGTGCCAGCAGCTTAGGGGCAGGGGGCGCGACCGGGGAGCTGTTTTTT. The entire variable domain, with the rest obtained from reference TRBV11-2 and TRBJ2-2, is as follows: EAGVAQSPRYKIIEKRQSVAFWCNPISGHATLYWYQQILGQGPKLLIQFQNNGVVDDSQLPKDRFSAERLKGVDSTLKIQPAKLEDSAVYLCASSLGAGGATGELFFGEGSRLTVL.

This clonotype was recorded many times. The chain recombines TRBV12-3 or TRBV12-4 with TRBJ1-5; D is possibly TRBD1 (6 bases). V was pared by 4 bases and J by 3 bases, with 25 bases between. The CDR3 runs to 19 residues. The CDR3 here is CASSSQGFDRKGHNQPQHF. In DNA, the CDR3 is TGTGCCAGCAGTTCTCAGGGCTTCGACAGGAAGGGGCACAATCAGCCCCAGCATTTT.

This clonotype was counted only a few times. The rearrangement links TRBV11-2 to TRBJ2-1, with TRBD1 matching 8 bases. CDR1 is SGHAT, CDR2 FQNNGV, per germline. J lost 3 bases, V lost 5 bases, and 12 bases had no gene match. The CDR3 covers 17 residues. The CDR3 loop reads CASSQKLRTGLYNEQFF. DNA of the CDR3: TGTGCCAGCAGCCAAAAACTCCGGACAGGGCTCTACAATGAGCAGTTCTTC.

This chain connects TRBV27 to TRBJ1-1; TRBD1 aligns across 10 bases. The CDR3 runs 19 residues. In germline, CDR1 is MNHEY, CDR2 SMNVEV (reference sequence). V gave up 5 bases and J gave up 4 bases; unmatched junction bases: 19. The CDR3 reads CASSRYVPDRGPMGTEAFF. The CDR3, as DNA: TGTGCCAGCAGTCGTTACGTTCCCGACAGGGGGCCGATGGGCACTGAAGCTTTCTTT.

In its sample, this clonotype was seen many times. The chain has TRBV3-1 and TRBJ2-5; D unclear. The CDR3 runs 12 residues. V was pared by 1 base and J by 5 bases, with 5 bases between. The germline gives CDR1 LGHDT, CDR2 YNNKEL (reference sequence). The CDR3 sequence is CASSQVRETQYF. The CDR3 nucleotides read TGTGCCAGCAGCCAAGTTCGGGAGACCCAGTACTTC.

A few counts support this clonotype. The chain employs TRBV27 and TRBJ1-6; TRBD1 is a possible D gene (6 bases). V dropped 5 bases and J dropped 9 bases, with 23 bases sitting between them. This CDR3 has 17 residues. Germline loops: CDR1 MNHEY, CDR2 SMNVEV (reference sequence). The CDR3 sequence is CASSHRDASLGGSPLHF. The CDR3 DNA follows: TGTGCCAGCAGTCACCGGGACGCAAGCCTAGGGGGTTCACCCCTCCACTTT.

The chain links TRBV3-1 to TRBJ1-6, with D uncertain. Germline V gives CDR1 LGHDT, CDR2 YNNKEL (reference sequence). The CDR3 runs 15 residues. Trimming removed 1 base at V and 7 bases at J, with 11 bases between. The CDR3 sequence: CASSQGIMGNSPLHF. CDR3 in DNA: TGTGCCAGCAGCCAAGGGATAATGGGGAATTCACCCCTCCACTTT. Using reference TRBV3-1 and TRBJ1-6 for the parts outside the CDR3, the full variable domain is DTAVSQTPKYLVTQMGNDKSIKCEQNLGHDTMYWYKQDSKKFLKIMFSYNNKELIINETVPNRFSPKSPDKAHLNLHINSLELGDSAVYFCASSQGIMGNSPLHFGNGTRLTVT.

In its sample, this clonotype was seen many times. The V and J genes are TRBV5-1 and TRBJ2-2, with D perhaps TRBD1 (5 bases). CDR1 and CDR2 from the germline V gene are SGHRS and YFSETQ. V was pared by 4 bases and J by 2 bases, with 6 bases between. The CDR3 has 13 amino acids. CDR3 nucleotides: TGCGCCAGCAGCCGGACAAACACCGGGGAGCTGTTTTTT. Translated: CASSRTNTGELFF.

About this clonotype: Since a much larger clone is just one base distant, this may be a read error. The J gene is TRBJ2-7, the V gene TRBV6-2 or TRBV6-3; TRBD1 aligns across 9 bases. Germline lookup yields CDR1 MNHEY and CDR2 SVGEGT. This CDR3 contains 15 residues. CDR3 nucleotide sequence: TGTGCCAGCCATCCAGGCGGGACAGGGTACTACGAGCAGGACTTC. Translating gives CASHPGGTGYYEQDF.

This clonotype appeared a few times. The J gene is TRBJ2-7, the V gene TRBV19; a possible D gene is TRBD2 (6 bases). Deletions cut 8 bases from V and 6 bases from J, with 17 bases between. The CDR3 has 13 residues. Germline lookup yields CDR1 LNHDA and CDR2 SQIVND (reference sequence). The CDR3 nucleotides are TGTGCCAGTTCCAACGGGGGAAGGGGCGAGCAGTACTTC. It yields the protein CASSNGGRGEQYF.

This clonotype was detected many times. The CDR3 here is CASSFRTGGYGPEYNEQFF. The CDR3 DNA follows: TGCGCCAGCAGCTTCAGGACAGGGGGGTACGGCCCCGAATACAATGAGCAGTTCTTC. The chain recombines TRBV5-1 with TRBJ2-1; 10 positions agree with TRBD1. The CDR3 extends over 19 amino acids. After removal of 2 bases from V and 4 bases from J, the junction contained 15 bases not matched to a gene. Germline values: CDR1 SGHRS, CDR2 YFSETQ.

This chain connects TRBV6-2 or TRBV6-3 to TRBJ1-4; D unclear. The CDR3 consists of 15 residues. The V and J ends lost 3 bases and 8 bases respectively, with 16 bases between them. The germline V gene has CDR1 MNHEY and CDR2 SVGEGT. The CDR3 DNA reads TGTGCCAGCAGTTATTTCCGGAACCCAATCGAAAAACTGTTTTTT. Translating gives CASSYFRNPIEKLFF.

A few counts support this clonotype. CDR3 DNA: TGTGCCAGCAGCACGGGAGGGACTAATGAAAAACTGTTTTTT. It yields the protein CASSTGGTNEKLFF. The chain carries TRBV11-2 and TRBJ1-4; D unclear. The CDR3 is made up of 14 amino acids. Germline CDR1 reads SGHAT; CDR2 reads FQNNGV. V shed 5 bases and J shed 2 bases, with 9 bases lying between them.

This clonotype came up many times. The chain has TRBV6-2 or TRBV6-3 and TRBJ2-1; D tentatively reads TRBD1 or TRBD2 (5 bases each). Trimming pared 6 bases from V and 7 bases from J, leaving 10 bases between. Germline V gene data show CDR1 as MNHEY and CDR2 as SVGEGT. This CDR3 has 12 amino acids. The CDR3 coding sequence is TGTGCCAGCAGCCCGTGGGGGAATGAGCAGTTCTTC. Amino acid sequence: CASSPWGNEQFF.

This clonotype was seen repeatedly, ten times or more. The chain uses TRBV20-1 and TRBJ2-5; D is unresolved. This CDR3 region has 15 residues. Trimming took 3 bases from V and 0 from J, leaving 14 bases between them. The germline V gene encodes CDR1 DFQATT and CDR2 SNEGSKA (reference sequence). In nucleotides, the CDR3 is TGCAGTGCTAGGAGGACGGAAAGGGACCAAGAGACCCAGTACTTC. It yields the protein CSARRTERDQETQYF.

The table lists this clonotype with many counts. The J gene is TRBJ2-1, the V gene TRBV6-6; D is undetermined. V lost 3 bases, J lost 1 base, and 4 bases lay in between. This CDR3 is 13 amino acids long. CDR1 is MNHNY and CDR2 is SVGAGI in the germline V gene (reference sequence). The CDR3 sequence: CASSYESYNEQFF. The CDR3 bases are TGTGCCAGCAGTTATGAGTCCTACAATGAGCAGTTCTTC.

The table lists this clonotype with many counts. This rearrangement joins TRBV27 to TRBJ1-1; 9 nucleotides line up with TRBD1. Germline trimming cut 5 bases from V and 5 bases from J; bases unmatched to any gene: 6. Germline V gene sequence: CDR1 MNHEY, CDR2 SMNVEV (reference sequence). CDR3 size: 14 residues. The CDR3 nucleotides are TGTGCCAGCAGTCAACAGGGGGCTATGACTGAAGCTTTCTTT. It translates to CASSQQGAMTEAFF.

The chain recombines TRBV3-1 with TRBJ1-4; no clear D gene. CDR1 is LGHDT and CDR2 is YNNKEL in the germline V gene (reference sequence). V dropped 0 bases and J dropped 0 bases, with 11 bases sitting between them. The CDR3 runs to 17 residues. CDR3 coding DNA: TGTGCCAGCAGCCAAGAACTGCTAGTTGCAACTAATGAAAAACTGTTTTTT. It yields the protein CASSQELLVATNEKLFF.

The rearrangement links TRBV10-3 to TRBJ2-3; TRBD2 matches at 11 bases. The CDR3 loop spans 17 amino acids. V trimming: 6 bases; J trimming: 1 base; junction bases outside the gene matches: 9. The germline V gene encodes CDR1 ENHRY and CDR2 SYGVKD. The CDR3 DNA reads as TGTGCCATCAGAGACCCCTTAGCGGGAGGGGGCACAGATACGCAGTATTTT. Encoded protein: CAIRDPLAGGGTDTQYF.

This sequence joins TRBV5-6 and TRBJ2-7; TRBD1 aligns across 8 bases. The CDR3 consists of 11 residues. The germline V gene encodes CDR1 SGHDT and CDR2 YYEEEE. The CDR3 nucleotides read TGTCCTCAGACAGGGGAGGACGAGCAGTACTTC. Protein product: CPQTGEDEQYF.

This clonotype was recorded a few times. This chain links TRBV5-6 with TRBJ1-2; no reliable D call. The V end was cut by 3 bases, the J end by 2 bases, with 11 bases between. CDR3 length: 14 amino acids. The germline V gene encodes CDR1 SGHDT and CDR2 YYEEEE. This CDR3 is CASSSDQYNYGYTF. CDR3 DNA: TGTGCCAGCAGCTCGGACCAGTACAACTATGGCTACACCTTC. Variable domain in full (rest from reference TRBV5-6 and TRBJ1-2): DAGVTQSPTHLIKTRGQQVTLRCSPKSGHDTVSWYQQALGQGPQFIFQYYEEEERQRGNFPDRFSGHQFPNYSSELNVNALLLGDSALYLCASSSDQYNYGYTFGSGTRLTVV.

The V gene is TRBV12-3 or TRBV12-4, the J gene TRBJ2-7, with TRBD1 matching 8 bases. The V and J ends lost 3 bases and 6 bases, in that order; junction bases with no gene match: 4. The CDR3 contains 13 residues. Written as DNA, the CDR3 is TGTGCCAGCAGTTTGACAGGGGTGGGCGAGCAGTACTTC. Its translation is CASSLTGVGEQYF.

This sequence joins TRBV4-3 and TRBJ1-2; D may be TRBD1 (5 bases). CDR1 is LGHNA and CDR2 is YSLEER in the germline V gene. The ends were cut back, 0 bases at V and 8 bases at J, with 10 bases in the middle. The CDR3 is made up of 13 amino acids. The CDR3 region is CASSQESGRGYTF. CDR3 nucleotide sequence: TGCGCCAGCAGCCAAGAATCAGGGCGCGGCTACACCTTC.

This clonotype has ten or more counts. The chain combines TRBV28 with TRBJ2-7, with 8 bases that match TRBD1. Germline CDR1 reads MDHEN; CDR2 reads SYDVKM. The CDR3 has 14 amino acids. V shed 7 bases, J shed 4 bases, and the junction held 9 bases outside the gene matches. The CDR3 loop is CASTTGTGHYEQYF. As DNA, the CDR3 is TGTGCCAGCACCACCGGGACAGGTCATTACGAGCAGTACTTC.